Each of the 14 T cell receptor beta chains below was sequenced from the same sample in a study of metastatic and nonmetastatic thyroid tumors (dated by TCRdb to 2018 to 2020). No patient had received any treatment before thyroid surgery. The library was made by PCR. This sample was sequenced with an Illumina HiSeq 4000. TCRdb reprocessing: public reads trimmed at Q25 with fastp, clones called with MiXCR, in-frame beta chains kept. The sample profile shows approximately 69,000 clones; 13% to 15% of them were found once. Together, the top ten hold more than 6.5% of the sample. Sequencing input: blood. The receptors here all came from a male donor with papillary thyroid cancer or a benign thyroid nodule (not recorded which). Some clones in this sample may be carry-over from other donors' samples.

This clone was counted at least ten times. The chain's CDR3 is CASSQDGREYAEQFF. CDR3 in DNA: TGCGCCAGCAGCCAAGATGGCCGGGAGTACGCTGAGCAGTTCTTC. This rearrangement joins TRBV4-3 to TRBJ2-1; possibly TRBD2 for D (6 bases). Germline CDR1 and CDR2: LGHNA and YSLEER. The CDR3 runs to 15 residues. Trimming took 0 bases from V and 9 from J, leaving 15 bases between them.

There are many counts of this clone. The chain couples TRBV4-3 to TRBJ2-1; TRBD2 matches at 8 bases. Germline CDR1 reads LGHNA; CDR2 reads YSLEER. V gave up 3 bases and J gave up 8 bases; unmatched junction bases: 18. The CDR3 is 18 residues long. Here the CDR3 reads CASSHLMVRAGAEYEQFF. The DNA for the CDR3 is TGCGCCAGCAGCCACCTTATGGTGCGAGCGGGAGCAGAGTATGAGCAGTTCTTC.

At least ten counts were recorded for this clone. This chain connects TRBV4-3 to TRBJ1-1, with D possibly matching TRBD1 (6 bases). Germline V gene lookup returns CDR1 LGHNA and CDR2 YSLEER. With 0 bases removed from V and 5 bases from J, the gap between germline ends came to 16 bases. The CDR3 is 16 residues long. The DNA of the CDR3 is TGCGCCAGCAGCCAAGATACGACAGGTCATTCGACTGAAGCTTTCTTT. Residues: CASSQDTTGHSTEAFF.

This clone was seen repeatedly, ten times or more. The chain couples TRBV2 to TRBJ2-1, with D uncertain. The CDR3 extends over 12 amino acids. Germline V lookup: CDR1 SNHLY, CDR2 FYNNEI. The V end lost 7 bases, the J end lost 3 bases, and 7 bases lay between the germline ends. The DNA of the CDR3 is TGTGCCAGCATCTCGCTCTACAATGAGCAGTTCTTC. This encodes CASISLYNEQFF.

This clone was counted between two and nine times. The genes are TRBV11-1 and TRBJ2-6; D possibly corresponds to TRBD1 (6 bases). Trimming stripped 5 bases from V and 0 bases from J, with 17 bases between. Germline assignment: CDR1 SGHAT and CDR2 FQDESV (reference sequence). This CDR3 region has 18 residues. In nucleotides, the CDR3 is TGTGCCAGCAGCGGCTACAGGGTCCCAAGCTCTGGGGCCAACGTCCTGACTTTC. It yields the protein CASSGYRVPSSGANVLTF. Combining the CDR3 with reference TRBV11-1 and TRBJ2-6 gives the whole variable domain EAEVAQSPRYKITEKSQAVAFWCDPISGHATLYWYRQILGQGPELLVQFQDESVVDDSQLPKDRFSAERLKGVDSTLKIQPAELGDSAMYLCASSGYRVPSSGANVLTFGAGSRLTVL.

This chain uses TRBV5-1 with TRBJ1-2, with D tentatively TRBD1 (6 bases). V gave up 3 bases and J gave up 2 bases, with 14 bases separating them. Germline V CDR1 and CDR2: SGHRS, YFSETQ. This CDR3 has 15 residues. The CDR3: CASSSVQGTNYGYTF. DNA for the CDR3: TGCGCCAGCAGCTCGGTACAGGGTACCAACTATGGCTACACCTTC.

This clone has ten or more counts. The chain links TRBV5-1 to TRBJ2-7; 8 bases agree with TRBD1. CDR3 length: 15 residues. J lost 3 bases, V lost 0 bases, and 5 bases had no gene match. The germline CDR1 and CDR2 sequences are SGHRS and YFSETQ. The CDR3: CASSLAGGPFYEQYF. The DNA of the CDR3 is TGCGCCAGCAGCTTGGCAGGGGGCCCTTTCTACGAGCAGTACTTC. Using reference TRBV5-1 and TRBJ2-7 for the parts outside the CDR3, the full variable domain is KAGVTQTPRYLIKTRGQQVTLSCSPISGHRSVSWYQQTPGQGLQFLFEYFSETQRNKGNFPGRFSGRQFSNSRSEMNVSTLELGDSALYLCASSLAGGPFYEQYFGPGTRLTVT.

The V and J genes are TRBV20-1 and TRBJ2-5; 9 bases map to TRBD2. The ends lost 2 bases at V and 7 bases at J; junction bases unmatched: 5. The CDR3 covers 13 residues. Germline V CDR1 and CDR2: DFQATT, SNEGSKA (reference sequence). The CDR3 protein is CSARPVTSGTQYF. The CDR3 DNA follows: TGCAGTGCTAGACCCGTGACTAGCGGGACCCAGTACTTC.

The chain joins TRBV4-1 to TRBJ2-4; a possible D gene is TRBD2 (5 bases). The ends were cut back, 0 bases at V and 0 bases at J, with 24 bases in the middle. CDR1 and CDR2 from the germline V gene are MGHRA and YSYEKL. The CDR3 extends over 21 amino acids. DNA for the CDR3: TGCGCCAGCAGCCAAGACGCCTCAGCGGCTAGCCGGAACCCAGCCAAAAACATTCAGTACTTC. Protein: CASSQDASAASRNPAKNIQYF.

This clone was picked up many times. The gene calls are TRBV20-1 and TRBJ1-1; D remains ambiguous. From germline, CDR1 is DFQATT and CDR2 SNEGSKA (reference sequence). Trimming took off 0 bases at V and 1 base at J, with 9 bases between the two ends. This CDR3 has 14 residues. CDR3 DNA sequence: TGCAGTGCTAGAGATCGAAGGTCGAACACTGAAGCTTTCTTT. It translates to CSARDRRSNTEAFF.

This clone was observed at least ten times. This rearrangement joins TRBV5-1 to TRBJ2-3; a weak D match, TRBD2 (5 bases). The CDR3 is 16 amino acids. The germline V and J ends were trimmed by 4 bases and 0 bases, with 15 bases remaining between them. The germline V gene encodes CDR1 SGHRS and CDR2 YFSETQ. CDR3 sequence: CASSGTRRRSTDTQYF. In DNA, the CDR3 is TGCGCCAGCAGCGGAACTCGACGGAGGAGCACAGATACGCAGTATTTT.

In regard to this clone: Given a much more abundant clone one base away, this may be a read error. The rearrangement uses TRBV19 and TRBJ1-1; TRBD1 matches at 7 bases. The CDR3 runs to 17 residues. Germline values: CDR1 LNHDA, CDR2 SQIVND (reference sequence). V shed 4 bases and J 4 bases; nucleotides not matched to a gene: 15. In nucleotides, the CDR3 is TGTGCCAGTAGTACGTACAGGGGACCCCCCGGGTGCACTGAAGCTTTCTTT. Protein sequence: CASSTYRGPPGCTEAFF.

About this clone: A read error may produce the germline difference seen at one junction end. The chain recombines TRBV20-1 with TRBJ2-7; D call uncertain. The CDR3 contains 13 residues. Per the germline V gene, CDR1 is DFQATT and CDR2 is SNEGSKA (reference sequence). The CDR3 sequence is CSAPGRATFEKYF. CDR3 bases: TGCAGTGCCCCAGGACGGGCCACCTTCGAGAAGTACTTC.

This clone showed up many times. One base away lies a much larger clone, so this may be a sequencing read error. The chain has TRBV7-9 and TRBJ1-3, with a weak D call TRBD1 (6 bases). The CDR3 has 15 residues. The V end was cut by 3 bases, the J end by 4 bases, with 13 bases between. The germline gives CDR1 SEHNR, CDR2 FQNEAQ (reference sequence). CDR3 in amino acids: CASSLGGREGNTIYF. As DNA, the CDR3 is TGTGCCAGCAGCTTGGGGGGCAGGGAAGGAAACACCATATATTTT.